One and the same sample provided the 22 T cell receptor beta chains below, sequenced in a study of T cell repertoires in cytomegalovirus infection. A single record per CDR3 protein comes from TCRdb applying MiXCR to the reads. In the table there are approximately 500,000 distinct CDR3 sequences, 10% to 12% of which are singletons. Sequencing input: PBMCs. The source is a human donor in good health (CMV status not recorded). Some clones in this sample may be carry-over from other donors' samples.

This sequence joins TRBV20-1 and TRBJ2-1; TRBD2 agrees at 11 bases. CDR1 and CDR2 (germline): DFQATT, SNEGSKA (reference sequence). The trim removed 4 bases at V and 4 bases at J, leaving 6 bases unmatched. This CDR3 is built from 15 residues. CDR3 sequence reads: CSAILGLAGYNEQFF. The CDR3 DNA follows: TGCAGTGCTATCCTTGGACTAGCGGGTTACAATGAGCAGTTCTTC.

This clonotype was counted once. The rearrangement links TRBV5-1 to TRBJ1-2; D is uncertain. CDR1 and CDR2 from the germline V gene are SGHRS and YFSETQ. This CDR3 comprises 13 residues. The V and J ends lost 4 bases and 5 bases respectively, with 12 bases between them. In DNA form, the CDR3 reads TGCGCCAGCAGCACTAGGACGCGGTATGGCTACACCTTC. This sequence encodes CASSTRTRYGYTF.

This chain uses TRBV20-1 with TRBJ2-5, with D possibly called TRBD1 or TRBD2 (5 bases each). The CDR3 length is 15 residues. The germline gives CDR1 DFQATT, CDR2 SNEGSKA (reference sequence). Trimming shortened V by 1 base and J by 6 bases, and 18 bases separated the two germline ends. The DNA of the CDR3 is TGCAGTGCTAGAGGGGGGAGCACCCCCGGGAAGACCCAGTACTTC. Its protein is CSARGGSTPGKTQYF.

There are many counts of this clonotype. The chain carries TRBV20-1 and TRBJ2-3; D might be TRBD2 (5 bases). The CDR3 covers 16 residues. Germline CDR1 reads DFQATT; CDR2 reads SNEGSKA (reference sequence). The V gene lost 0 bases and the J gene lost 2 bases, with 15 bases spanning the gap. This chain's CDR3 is CSARDRTFGNTDTQYF. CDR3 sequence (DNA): TGCAGTGCTAGAGATCGGACTTTCGGGAACACAGATACGCAGTATTTT.

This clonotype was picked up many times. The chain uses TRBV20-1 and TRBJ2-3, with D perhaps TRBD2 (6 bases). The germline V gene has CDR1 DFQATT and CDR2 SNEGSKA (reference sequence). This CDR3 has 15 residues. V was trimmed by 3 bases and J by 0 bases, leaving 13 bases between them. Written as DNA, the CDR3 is TGCAGTGCTAGCGGTCGGGAGAGGAGCACAGATACGCAGTATTTT. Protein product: CSASGRERSTDTQYF.

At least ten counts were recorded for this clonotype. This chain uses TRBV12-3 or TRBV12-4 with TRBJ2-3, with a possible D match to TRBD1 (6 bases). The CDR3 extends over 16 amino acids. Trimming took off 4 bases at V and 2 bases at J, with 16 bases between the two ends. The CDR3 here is CASSSDRDTFTDTQYF. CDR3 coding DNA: TGTGCCAGCAGTTCTGACCGGGACACTTTCACAGATACGCAGTATTTT.

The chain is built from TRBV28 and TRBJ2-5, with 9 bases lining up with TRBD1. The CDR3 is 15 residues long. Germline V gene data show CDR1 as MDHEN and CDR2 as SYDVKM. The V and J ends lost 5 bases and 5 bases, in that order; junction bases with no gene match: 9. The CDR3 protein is CASSTTQGAWETQYF. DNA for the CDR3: TGTGCCAGCAGTACGACACAGGGGGCGTGGGAGACCCAGTACTTC.

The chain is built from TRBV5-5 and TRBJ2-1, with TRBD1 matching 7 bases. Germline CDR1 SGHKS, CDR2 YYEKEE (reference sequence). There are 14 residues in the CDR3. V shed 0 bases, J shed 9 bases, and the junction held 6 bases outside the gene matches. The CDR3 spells CASSLGQGKGEQFF. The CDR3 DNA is TGTGCCAGCAGCTTGGGACAGGGAAAGGGTGAGCAGTTCTTC.

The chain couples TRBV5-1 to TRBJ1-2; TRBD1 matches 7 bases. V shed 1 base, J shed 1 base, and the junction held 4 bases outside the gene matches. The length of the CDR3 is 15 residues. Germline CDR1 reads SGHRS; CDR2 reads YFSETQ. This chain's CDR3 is CASSLSQGDNYGYTF. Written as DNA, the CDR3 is TGCGCCAGCAGCTTGTCGCAGGGGGATAACTATGGCTACACCTTC.

The CDR3 loop is CASYAYYNEQFF. CDR3 DNA: TGTGCCAGCTACGCATACTACAATGAGCAGTTCTTC. The J gene is TRBJ2-1, the V gene TRBV27; D unclear. V shed 8 bases and J shed 3 bases, with 8 bases lying between them. The CDR3 covers 12 residues. Germline V lookup: CDR1 MNHEY, CDR2 SMNVEV (reference sequence).

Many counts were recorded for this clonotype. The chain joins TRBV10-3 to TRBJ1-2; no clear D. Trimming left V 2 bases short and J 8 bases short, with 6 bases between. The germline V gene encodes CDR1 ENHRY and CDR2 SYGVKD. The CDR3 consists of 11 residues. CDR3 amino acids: CAISEMLGYTF. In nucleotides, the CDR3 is TGTGCCATCAGTGAGATGTTAGGCTACACCTTC.

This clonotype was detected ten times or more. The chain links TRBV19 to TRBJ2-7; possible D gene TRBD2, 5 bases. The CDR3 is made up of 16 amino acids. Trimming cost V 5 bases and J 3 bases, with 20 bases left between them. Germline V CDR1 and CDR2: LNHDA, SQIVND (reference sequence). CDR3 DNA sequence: TGTGCCAGTAGTGAACGGCCCAGCGGCATAGTCTACGAGCAGTACTTC. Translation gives CASSERPSGIVYEQYF.

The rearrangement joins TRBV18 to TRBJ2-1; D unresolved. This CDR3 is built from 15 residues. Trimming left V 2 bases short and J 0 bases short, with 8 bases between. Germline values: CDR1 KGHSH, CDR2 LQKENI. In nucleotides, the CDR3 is TGTGCCAGCTCACCAACAAGGGCCTCCTACAATGAGCAGTTCTTC. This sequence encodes CASSPTRASYNEQFF.

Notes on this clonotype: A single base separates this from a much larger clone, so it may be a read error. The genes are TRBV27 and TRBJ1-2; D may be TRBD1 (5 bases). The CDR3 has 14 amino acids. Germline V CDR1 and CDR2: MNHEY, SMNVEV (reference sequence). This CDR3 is CTSSFRESVYGYTF. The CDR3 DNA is TGTACCAGCAGTTTCAGGGAGAGTGTCTATGGCTACACCTTC.

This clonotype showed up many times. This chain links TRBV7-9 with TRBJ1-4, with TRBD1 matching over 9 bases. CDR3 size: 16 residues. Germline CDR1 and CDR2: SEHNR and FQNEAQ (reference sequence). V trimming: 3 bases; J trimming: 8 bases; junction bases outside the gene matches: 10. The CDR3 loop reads CASSFNSGTGSEKLFF. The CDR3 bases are TGTGCCAGCAGCTTTAACTCCGGGACAGGGAGCGAAAAACTGTTTTTT.

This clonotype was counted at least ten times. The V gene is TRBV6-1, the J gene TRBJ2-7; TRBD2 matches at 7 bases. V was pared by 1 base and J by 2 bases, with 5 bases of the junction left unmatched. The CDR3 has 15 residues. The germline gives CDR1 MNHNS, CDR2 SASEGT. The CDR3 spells CASSEEGGSPYEQYF. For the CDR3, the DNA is TGTGCCAGCAGTGAAGAGGGCGGGAGTCCCTACGAGCAGTACTTC.

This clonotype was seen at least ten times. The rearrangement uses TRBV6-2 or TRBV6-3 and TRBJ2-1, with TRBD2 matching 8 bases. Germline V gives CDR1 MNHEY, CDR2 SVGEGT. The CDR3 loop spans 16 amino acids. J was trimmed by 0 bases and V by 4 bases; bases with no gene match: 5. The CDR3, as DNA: TGTGCCAGCAGTTCCGCCGGGGGGGCCTCCTACAATGAGCAGTTCTTC. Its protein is CASSSAGGASYNEQFF.

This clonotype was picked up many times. The chain's CDR3 is CASSLGWRESFEQYF. The CDR3 coding sequence is TGTGCCAGCAGCTTAGGTTGGCGGGAGTCGTTCGAGCAGTACTTC. The chain is built from TRBV7-9 and TRBJ2-7, with 7 bases fitting TRBD2. Germline assignment: CDR1 SEHNR and CDR2 FQNEAQ (reference sequence). V lost 1 base and J lost 6; bases outside the gene matches: 9. CDR3 size: 15 residues.

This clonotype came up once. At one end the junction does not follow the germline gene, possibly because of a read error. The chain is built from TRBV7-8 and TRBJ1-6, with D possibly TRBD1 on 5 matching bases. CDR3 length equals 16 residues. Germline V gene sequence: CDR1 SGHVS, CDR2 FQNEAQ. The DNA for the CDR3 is TGTGCCAGCGCCCTAGGGACGGGGGGGTTTAATTCACCCTTCCACTTT. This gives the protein CASALGTGGFNSPFHF.

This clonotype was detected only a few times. CDR3 amino acids: CASSLHTGSGETQYF. As DNA, the CDR3 is TGCGCCAGCAGCTTACACACAGGGTCGGGGGAGACCCAGTACTTC. This chain joins TRBV5-1 and TRBJ2-5; D is perhaps TRBD1 (6 bases). CDR1 is SGHRS, CDR2 YFSETQ, per germline. This CDR3 has 15 residues. Trimming stripped 2 bases from V and 5 bases from J, with 16 bases between.

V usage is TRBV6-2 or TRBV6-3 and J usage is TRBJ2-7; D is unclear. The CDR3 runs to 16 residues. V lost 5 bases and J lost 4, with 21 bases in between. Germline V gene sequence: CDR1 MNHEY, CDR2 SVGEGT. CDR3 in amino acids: CASSPQIVVSSYEQYF. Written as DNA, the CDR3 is TGTGCCAGCAGTCCCCAGATTGTCGTTAGCTCGTACGAGCAGTACTTC.

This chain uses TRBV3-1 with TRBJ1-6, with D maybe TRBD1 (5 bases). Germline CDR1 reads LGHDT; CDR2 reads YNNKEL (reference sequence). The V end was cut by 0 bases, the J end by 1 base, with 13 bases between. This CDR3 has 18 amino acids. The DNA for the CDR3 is TGTGCCAGCAGCCAAGACATGCCGGGGGGATCCTATAATTCACCCCTCCACTTT. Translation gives CASSQDMPGGSYNSPLHF. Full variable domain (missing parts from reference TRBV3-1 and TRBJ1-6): DTAVSQTPKYLVTQMGNDKSIKCEQNLGHDTMYWYKQDSKKFLKIMFSYNNKELIINETVPNRFSPKSPDKAHLNLHINSLELGDSAVYFCASSQDMPGGSYNSPLHFGNGTRLTVT.